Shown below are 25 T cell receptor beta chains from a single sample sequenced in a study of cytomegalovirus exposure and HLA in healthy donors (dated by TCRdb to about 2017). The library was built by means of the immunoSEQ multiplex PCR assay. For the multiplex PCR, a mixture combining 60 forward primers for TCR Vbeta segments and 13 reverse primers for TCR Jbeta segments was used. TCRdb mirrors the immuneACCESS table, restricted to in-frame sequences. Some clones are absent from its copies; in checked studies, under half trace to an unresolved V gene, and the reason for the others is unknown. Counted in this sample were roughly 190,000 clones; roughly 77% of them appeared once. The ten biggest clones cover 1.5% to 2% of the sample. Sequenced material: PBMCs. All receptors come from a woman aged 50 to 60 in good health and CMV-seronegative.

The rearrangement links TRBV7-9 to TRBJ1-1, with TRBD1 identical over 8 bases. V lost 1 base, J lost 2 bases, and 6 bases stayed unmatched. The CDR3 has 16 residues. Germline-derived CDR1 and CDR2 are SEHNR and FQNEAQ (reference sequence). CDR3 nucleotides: TGTGCCAGCAGCTTAGGCCAGGGGGCCCCAAACACTGAAGCTTTCTTT. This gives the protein CASSLGQGAPNTEAFF.

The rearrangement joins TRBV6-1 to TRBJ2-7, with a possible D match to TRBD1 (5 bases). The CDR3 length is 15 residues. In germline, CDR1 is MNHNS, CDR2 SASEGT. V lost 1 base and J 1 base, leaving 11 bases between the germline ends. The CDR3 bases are TGTGCCAGCAGTGAAGTATCCCAGGGATCCTACGAGCAGTACTTC. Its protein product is CASSEVSQGSYEQYF.

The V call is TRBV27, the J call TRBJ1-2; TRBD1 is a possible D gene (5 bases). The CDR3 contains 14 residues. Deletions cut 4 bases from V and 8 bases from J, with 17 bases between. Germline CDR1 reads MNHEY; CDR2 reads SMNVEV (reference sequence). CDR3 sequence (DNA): TGTGCCAGCAGTTCCGAAAGGGGCAGAAGGGGCTACACCTTC. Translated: CASSSERGRRGYTF.

The CDR3 here is CASRGHQSNYGYTF. Here the CDR3 DNA reads TGTGCCAGCAGGGGACATCAGTCTAACTATGGCTACACCTTC. This chain uses TRBV2 with TRBJ1-2, with a weak D call TRBD1 (6 bases). Trimming stripped 6 bases from V and 0 bases from J, with 11 bases between. Germline V gene sequence: CDR1 SNHLY, CDR2 FYNNEI. The CDR3 consists of 14 residues. The full variable domain, with the rest looked up from reference TRBV2 and TRBJ1-2, is EPEVTQTPSHQVTQMGQEVILRCVPISNHLYFYWYRQILGQKVEFLVSFYNNEISEKSEIFDDQFSVERPDGSNFTLKIRSTKLEDSAMYFCASRGHQSNYGYTFGSGTRLTVV.

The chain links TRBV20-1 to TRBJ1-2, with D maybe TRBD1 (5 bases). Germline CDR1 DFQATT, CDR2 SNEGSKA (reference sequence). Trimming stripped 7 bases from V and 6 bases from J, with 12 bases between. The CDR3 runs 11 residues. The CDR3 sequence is CSDSDSHGYTF. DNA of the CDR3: TGCAGTGATTCTGACAGCCATGGCTACACCTTC.

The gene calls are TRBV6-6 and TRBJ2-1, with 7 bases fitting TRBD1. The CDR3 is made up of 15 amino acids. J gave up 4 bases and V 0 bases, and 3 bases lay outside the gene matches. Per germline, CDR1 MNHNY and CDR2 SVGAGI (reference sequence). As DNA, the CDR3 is TGTGCCAGCAGTTACTCCGGGACAGCTTACAATGAGCAGTTCTTC. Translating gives CASSYSGTAYNEQFF.

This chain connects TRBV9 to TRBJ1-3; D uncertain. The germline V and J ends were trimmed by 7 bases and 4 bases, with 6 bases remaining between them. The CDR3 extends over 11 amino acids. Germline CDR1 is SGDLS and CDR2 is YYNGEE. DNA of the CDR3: TGTGCCAGCTCCAAAGGAAACACCATATATTTT. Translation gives CASSKGNTIYF.

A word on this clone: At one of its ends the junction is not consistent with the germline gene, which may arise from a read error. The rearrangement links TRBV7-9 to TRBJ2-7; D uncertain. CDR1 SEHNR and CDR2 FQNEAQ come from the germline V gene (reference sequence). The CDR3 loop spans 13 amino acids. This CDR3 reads CSSSTRSRYEQYF. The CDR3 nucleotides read TGTTCCAGCAGCACGCGGTCCCGCTACGAGCAGTACTTC.

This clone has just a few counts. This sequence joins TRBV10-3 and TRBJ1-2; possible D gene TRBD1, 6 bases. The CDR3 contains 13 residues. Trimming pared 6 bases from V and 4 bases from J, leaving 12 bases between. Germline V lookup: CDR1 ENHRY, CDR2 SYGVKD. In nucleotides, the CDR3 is TGTGCCATCAGCGGGACAAGTCGCTATGGCTACACCTTC. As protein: CAISGTSRYGYTF.

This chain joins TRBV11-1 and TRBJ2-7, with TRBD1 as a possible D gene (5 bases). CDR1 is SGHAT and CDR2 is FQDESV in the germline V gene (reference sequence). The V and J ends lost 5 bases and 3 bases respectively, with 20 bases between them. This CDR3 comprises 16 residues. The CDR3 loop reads CASSPKGISSLYEQYF. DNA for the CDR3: TGTGCCAGCAGCCCGAAGGGGATCTCTTCTCTCTACGAGCAGTACTTC.

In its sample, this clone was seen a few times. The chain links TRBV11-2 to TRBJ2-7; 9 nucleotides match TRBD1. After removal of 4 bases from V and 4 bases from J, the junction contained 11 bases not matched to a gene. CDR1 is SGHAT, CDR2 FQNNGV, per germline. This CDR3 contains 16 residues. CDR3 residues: CASSSGRGQGIYEQYF. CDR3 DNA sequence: TGTGCCAGCAGCTCTGGCCGGGGACAGGGTATATACGAGCAGTACTTC.

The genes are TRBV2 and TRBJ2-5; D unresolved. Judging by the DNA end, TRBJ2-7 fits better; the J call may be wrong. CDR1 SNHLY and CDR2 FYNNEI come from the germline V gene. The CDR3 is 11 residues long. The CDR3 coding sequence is TGTGCCAGCAGTGACGCCTACGAGCAGTACTTC. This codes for CASSDAYEQYF.

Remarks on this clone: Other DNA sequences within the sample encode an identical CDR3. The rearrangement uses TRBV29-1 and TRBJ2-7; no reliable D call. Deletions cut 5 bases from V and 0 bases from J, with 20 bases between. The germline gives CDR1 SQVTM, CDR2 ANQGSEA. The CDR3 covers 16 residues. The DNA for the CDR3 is TGCAGCGTTCTCAAGCTCTCCGGAACAGCCTCCTACGAGCAGTACTTC. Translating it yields CSVLKLSGTASYEQYF.

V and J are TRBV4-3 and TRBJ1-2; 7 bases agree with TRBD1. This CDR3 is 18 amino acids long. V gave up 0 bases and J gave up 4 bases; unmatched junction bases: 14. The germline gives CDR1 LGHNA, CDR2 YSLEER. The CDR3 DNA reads TGCGCCAGCAGCCAAGATCTGGCAGGGGGAGCCAGTGGCTATGGCTACACCTTC. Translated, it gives CASSQDLAGGASGYGYTF.

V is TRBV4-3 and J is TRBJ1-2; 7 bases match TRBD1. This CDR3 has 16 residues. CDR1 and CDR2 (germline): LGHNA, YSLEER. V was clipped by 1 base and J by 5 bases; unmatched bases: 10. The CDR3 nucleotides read TGCGCCAGCAGCCAAGGCGGCGGAGGGGGCGAGTATGGCTACACCTTC. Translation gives CASSQGGGGGEYGYTF.

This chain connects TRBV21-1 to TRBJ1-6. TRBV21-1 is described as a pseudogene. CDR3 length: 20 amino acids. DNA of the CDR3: TGTGCCACCCCAAACCACACTCCGGGTTCCCAGAGCTCCTATAATTCACCCCTCCACTTT. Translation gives CATPNHTPGSQSSYNSPLHF.

CDR3 nucleotides: TGTGCCAGCAGCTCTGGCGGACTAGCGAGGAGGGAGACCCAGTACTTC. It specifies CASSSGGLARRETQYF. The chain uses TRBV7-2 and TRBJ2-5; 9 positions match TRBD2. V lost 4 bases and J lost 5; bases outside the gene matches: 11. This CDR3 is 16 amino acids long. Germline values: CDR1 SGHTA, CDR2 FQGNSA.

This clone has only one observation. Here the CDR3 reads CAISESGVNTEAFF. CDR3 in DNA: TGTGCCATCAGTGAATCGGGGGTGAACACTGAAGCTTTCTTT. This chain links TRBV10-3 with TRBJ1-1; a possible D gene is TRBD1 (5 bases). Between the trimmed V and J ends, which lost 3 bases and 0 bases, there was a span of 8 bases. The CDR3 loop spans 14 amino acids. Germline values: CDR1 ENHRY, CDR2 SYGVKD.

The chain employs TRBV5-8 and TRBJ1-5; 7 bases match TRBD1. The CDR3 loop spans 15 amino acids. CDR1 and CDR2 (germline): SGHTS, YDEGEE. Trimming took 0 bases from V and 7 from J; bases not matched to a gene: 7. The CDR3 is CASSLADRRDQPQHF. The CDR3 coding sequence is TGTGCCAGCAGCTTGGCGGACAGGAGGGACCAGCCCCAGCATTTT.

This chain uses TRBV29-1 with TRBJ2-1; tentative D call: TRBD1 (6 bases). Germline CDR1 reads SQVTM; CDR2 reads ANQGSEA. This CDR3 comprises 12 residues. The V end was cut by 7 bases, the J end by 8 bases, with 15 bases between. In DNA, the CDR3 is TGCAGCGCCGAGAGGGGGTTCGATGAGCAGTTCTTC. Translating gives CSAERGFDEQFF.

CDR3 DNA sequence: TGTGCCAGCAGCCAAGACGTACCGGGACAGGGTTCCGCTTACTATGGCTACACCTTC. It translates to CASSQDVPGQGSAYYGYTF. This chain joins TRBV4-2 and TRBJ1-2; TRBD1 matches 9 bases. The germline V gene has CDR1 LGHNA and CDR2 YNFKEQ. J lost 3 bases, V lost 0 bases, and 14 bases had no gene match. This CDR3 is 19 amino acids long.

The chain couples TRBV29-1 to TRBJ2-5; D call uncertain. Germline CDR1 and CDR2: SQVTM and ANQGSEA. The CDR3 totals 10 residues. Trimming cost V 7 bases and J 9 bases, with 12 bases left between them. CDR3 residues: CSAQPGAQYF. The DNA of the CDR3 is TGCAGCGCCCAGCCTGGAGCCCAGTACTTC.

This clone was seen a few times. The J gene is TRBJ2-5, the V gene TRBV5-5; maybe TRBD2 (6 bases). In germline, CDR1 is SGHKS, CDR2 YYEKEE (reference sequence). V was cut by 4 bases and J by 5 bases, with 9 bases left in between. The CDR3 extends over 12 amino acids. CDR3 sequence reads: CASSPRGETQYF. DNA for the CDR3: TGTGCCAGCAGCCCTCGGGGGGAGACCCAGTACTTC.

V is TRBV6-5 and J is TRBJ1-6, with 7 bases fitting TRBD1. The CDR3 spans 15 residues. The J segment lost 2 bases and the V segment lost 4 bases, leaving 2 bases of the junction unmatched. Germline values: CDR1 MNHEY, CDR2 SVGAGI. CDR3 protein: CASSSGQTYNSPLHF. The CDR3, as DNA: TGTGCCAGCAGTTCGGGACAGACCTATAATTCACCCCTCCACTTT.

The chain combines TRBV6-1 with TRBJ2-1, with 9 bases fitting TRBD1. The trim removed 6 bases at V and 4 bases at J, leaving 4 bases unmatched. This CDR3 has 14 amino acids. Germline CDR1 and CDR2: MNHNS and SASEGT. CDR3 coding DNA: TGTGCCAGCAGAATGGACAGGGGATACAATGAGCAGTTCTTC. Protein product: CASRMDRGYNEQFF.